One TCR beta chain is described in this entry. Its matching antigen is unknown. This entry is derived from a study of cytomegalovirus exposure and HLA in healthy donors. Study-level results: In a later analysis, a missense DCLRE1C variant was linked to TCR beta V- and J-gene trimming.

PCR primers comprised 60 Vbeta and 13 Jbeta primers. Some clones are missing from TCRdb's copy, which holds only in-frame ones; the method was immunoSEQ multiplex PCR. The table has under 200,000 clones, roughly 80% seen once. This sequence was found in a woman aged 25-40 years in good health and CMV-seropositive. Sequenced: PBMCs.

For the CDR3, the DNA is TGTGCCAGCAGCTTGTCCGGGGGTGAGGATACGCAGTATTTT. It is translated as CASSLSGGEDTQYF. The chain joins TRBV5-4 to TRBJ2-3, with D possibly being TRBD2 (6 bases). The CDR3 is made up of 14 amino acids. In germline, CDR1 is SGHNT, CDR2 YYREEE (reference sequence). V lost 1 base, J lost 6 bases, and 12 bases lay in between.